The rows below give T cell receptor beta chains drawn from one sample of a study of molecular identifiers for immune sequencing clone quantification. TCRdb analysed the PCR reads with MiXCR anew, one entry per CDR3 protein. This sample has approximately 550,000 distinct CDR3 sequences, with 20% to 25% found just once. Sample: naive CD8+ T cells from blood, with Jurkat cell RNA spiked in. The receptors derive from a human donor in good health. Some libraries in this study had Jurkat cell RNA spiked in. Each CDR3 is given with its conserved first and last residue. A D gene is named only where the DNA matches it firmly. Clone sizes are given selectively: once, few, many, or a class where the clone is expanded.

size	D	J	V	DNA	CDR3
few	TRBD2	TRBJ2-7	TRBV9	TGTGCCAGCAGCGTAAGTGGGGGACTAGCCTACGAGCAGTACTTC	CASSVSGGLAYEQYF
many	-	TRBJ1-1	TRBV14	TGTGCCAGCAGCCACCACCCGACAAACACTGAAGCTTTCTTT	CASSHHPTNTEAFF
many	TRBD1	TRBJ2-7	TRBV29-1	TGCAGCGTGGGGACAGGGCCCTACGAGCAGTACTTC	CSVGTGPYEQYF
many	TRBD1	TRBJ2-3	TRBV30	TGTGCCTGGAGTGTCGGGACAGGGATTGGAGATACGCAGTATTTT	CAWSVGTGIGDTQYF
-	-	TRBJ2-3	TRBV19	TGTGCCAGTAGACCCCAAGGACGGCTGGCCACAGATACGCAGTATTTT	CASRPQGRLATDTQYF
few	-	TRBJ2-7	TRBV20-1	TGCAGTGCTTCGAAGACAGGTTCCTACGAGCAGTACTTC	CSASKTGSYEQYF
many	-	TRBJ2-2	TRBV4-2	TGTGCCAGCAGCCAAAACCCTATGTGGGCCACCGGGGAGCTGTTTTTT	CASSQNPMWATGELFF
few	-	TRBJ1-3	TRBV10-2	TGCGCCAGCGGAGGAAACACCATATATTTT	CASGGNTIYF
-	-	TRBJ1-3	TRBV2	TGTGCCAGCAAGGCGGGAGGAAACACCATATATTTT	CASKAGGNTIYF
few	-	TRBJ1-2	TRBV27	TGTGCCAGCAGTCTCCGCCCGATGCTACCGAAAGGCTACACCTTC	CASSLRPMLPKGYTF
many	-	TRBJ2-7	TRBV2	TGTGCCAGCAGTGCAGGGCAGGTGTACTCCTACGAGCAGTACTTC	CASSAGQVYSYEQYF
-	-	TRBJ2-2	TRBV4-3	TGCGCCAGCAGTCAACCGGGAACGAACACCGGGGAGCTGTTTTTT	CASSQPGTNTGELFF
-	TRBD2	TRBJ2-7	TRBV14	TGTGCCAGCAGCCAACAAGGGTTCGTGACTAGCAGTTACGAGCAGTACTTC	CASSQQGFVTSSYEQYF
-	TRBD2	TRBJ2-7	TRBV9	TGTGCCGGCAGCGTGGGCGGGGGTCCCTACGAGCAGTACTTC	CAGSVGGGPYEQYF
-	-	TRBJ1-5	TRBV6-5	TGTGCCAGCAGTTACGACATCGATCAGCCCCAGCATTTT	CASSYDIDQPQHF
-	-	TRBJ2-7	TRBV5-3	TGTGCCAGCAGCTTGGGCAGGGACATGGGCGAGCAGTACTTC	CASSLGRDMGEQYF
many	-	TRBJ1-1	TRBV7-9	TGTGCCAGCAGCCCCCCCTGGGCAGTGAACACTGAAGCTTTCTTT	CASSPPWAVNTEAFF
many	-	TRBJ1-5	TRBV12-3/TRBV12-4	TGTGCCAGCAGTTTAGGTCCCAAGGGCCAGCCCCAGCATTTT	CASSLGPKGQPQHF
many	TRBD1	TRBJ1-1	TRBV4-1	TGTGCCAGCAGTCCCGGGACAGGGGTGACTGAAGCTTTCTTT	CASSPGTGVTEAFF
many	TRBD2	TRBJ2-1	TRBV7-9	TGTGCCAGCAGCAAAACCCTAGCGGGGGGCGATGAGCAGTTCTTC	CASSKTLAGGDEQFF
-	-	TRBJ2-7	TRBV28	TGTGCCAGCAGTTTTTCGGCAGAGGCCCTCGACGATCAGTACTTC	CASSFSAEALDDQYF
many	-	TRBJ2-3	TRBV4-1	TGCGCCAGCAGCCAAGTAGAGGGCTCGCTCTTGGGCACAGATACGCAGTATTTT	CASSQVEGSLLGTDTQYF
many	-	TRBJ1-3	TRBV28	TGTGCCAGCAGGCTGACTGGGGCGTCTGGAAACACCATATATTTT	CASRLTGASGNTIYF
few	TRBD2	TRBJ2-3	TRBV24-1	TGTGCCACCAGTGAACGGGAGGGCTGGACAGATACGCAGTATTTT	CATSEREGWTDTQYF